This section outlines one T cell receptor (beta chain) sequence together with its context. Its matching antigen is unknown. In building TCR beta libraries, iRepertoire HTBI primers were used together with Arm-PCR of CDR3 regions. One entry per CDR3 protein, called by TCRdb with MiXCR from the multiplex PCR reads. In the table there are some 230,000 distinct CDR3 sequences, around 18% of which are singletons. This sample was included in a study of regulatory T cells in long-lasting Graves disease. Study conclusions and caveats: Among samples with persistent disease, TRBV28, TRBJ1-2 and TRBJ2-5 were favored.

Per the germline V gene, CDR1 is SNHLY and CDR2 is FYNNEI. V lost 10 bases to trimming and J lost 12 bases, with 18 bases between them. The CDR3 has 11 amino acids. As for time point: newly diagnosed GD, antithyroid drugs for less than 3 months. The TCR library was made from RNA extracted from PBMCs. Graves' disease diagnosis followed American Thyroid Association guidelines. This TCR derives from a female donor with Graves disease. The input for sequencing was peripheral blood mononuclear cells (PBMCs), taken at new diagnosis, from a patient treated with antithyroid drugs. The V and J genes are TRBV2 and TRBJ1-1; tentatively, D is TRBD1 (6 bases). This chain's CDR3 is CATRGAPRPFF. In DNA, the CDR3 is TGTGCCACCAGGGGAGCTCCCCGACCTTTCTTT.